The clone carrying this TCR beta chain showed up just a few times. In the source study's methods: Nucleated cell number was recorded as an estimate derived from reference gene primer amplification. Sequencing used immunoSEQ multiplex PCR; TCRdb keeps in-frame clones, though not all of them. D and trimming were read from the DNA, whereas the V and J calls and clone size are those reported in that table. The repertoire includes 90,000 to 130,000 clones, about 70% of them detected once, and around 7.3% sits in the top ten. The data belong to a study of blood T cell repertoires in COVID-19. Across the whole study: Whether acute or convalescent, the COVID-19 samples came from the United States, Italy and Spain. T cells, B-cell-depleted T cells, or PBMCs supplied cDNA or gDNA.

CDR3 length: 13 residues. V shed 6 bases and J shed 3 bases, with 11 bases lying between them. Germline values: CDR1 ENHRY, CDR2 SYGVKD. V is TRBV10-3 and J is TRBJ1-1, with no clear D. The receptor comes from a woman aged 55-69 years with acute or convalescent COVID-19. Sequencing was done on a sample of peripheral blood. The CDR3 spells CAIRAVSDTEAFF. CDR3 bases: TGTGCCATCAGGGCCGTCTCTGACACTGAAGCTTTCTTT.